The table lists the clone carrying this T cell receptor (beta chain) with a few counts. The antigen is undetermined. As for the donors, each was a healthy bone marrow donor. These data belong to a study of cytomegalovirus exposure and HLA in healthy donors. At the level of the study: Of a few hundred genotyped donors, roughly 86% clustered with self-reported Caucasian donors. Points from the study as a whole: In an earlier analysis, most TCR beta V segments were productive about 90% or about 30% of the time.

PCR used 60 Vbeta primers and 13 Jbeta primers. Sequencing was performed with immunoSEQ multiplex PCR; in TCRdb, only in-frame clones are kept and a portion is missing. Altogether about 85,000 clones are present, roughly 80% being singletons, with the ten largest covering approximately 31%. Germline assignment: CDR1 SQVTM and CDR2 ANQGSEA. There are 12 residues in the CDR3. Trimming stripped 7 bases from V and 5 bases from J, with 14 bases between. V gene TRBV29-1 combines with J gene TRBJ1-1, with TRBD1 as a possible D gene (5 bases). The sequence came from a man aged 50-59 years in good health and CMV-seropositive. The sample taken for sequencing was PBMCs. CDR3 nucleotides: TGCAGCGCGGGGGAGGGAGATACTGAAGCTTTCTTT. Translating it yields CSAGEGDTEAFF.